The text below deals with one T cell receptor (beta chain). Antigen specificity is unknown. The method was immunoSEQ multiplex PCR; TCRdb's version includes in-frame clones alone and lacks a portion of them. The sample has a few hundred thousand clones; around 89% are singletons. These data come from a study of cytomegalovirus exposure and HLA in healthy donors. Study background: The same platform as the roughly 700 first-cohort repertoires was used for the 95 to 150 validation repertoires, a later analysis reported.

General study results and limits: Cytomegalovirus association was listed for around 170 TCR beta chains. It was reportedly the case that the classifier diagnosed cytomegalovirus status with high specificity and sensitivity.

Germline lookup yields CDR1 SGHTA and CDR2 FQGNSA. The CDR3 loop spans 13 amino acids. With 6 bases removed from V and 1 base from J, the gap between germline ends came to 10 bases. Donors came from a validation cohort of 90 to 150 subjects, distinct from the first 666-subject cohort. The gene calls are TRBV7-2 and TRBJ2-7; D not resolved. This TCR was recovered from a woman younger than 35 in good health and CMV-seronegative. Sample: PBMCs. The CDR3 nucleotides read TGTGCCAGCAGAGAAGCTGCATCCTACGAGCAGTACTTC. It yields the protein CASREAASYEQYF.